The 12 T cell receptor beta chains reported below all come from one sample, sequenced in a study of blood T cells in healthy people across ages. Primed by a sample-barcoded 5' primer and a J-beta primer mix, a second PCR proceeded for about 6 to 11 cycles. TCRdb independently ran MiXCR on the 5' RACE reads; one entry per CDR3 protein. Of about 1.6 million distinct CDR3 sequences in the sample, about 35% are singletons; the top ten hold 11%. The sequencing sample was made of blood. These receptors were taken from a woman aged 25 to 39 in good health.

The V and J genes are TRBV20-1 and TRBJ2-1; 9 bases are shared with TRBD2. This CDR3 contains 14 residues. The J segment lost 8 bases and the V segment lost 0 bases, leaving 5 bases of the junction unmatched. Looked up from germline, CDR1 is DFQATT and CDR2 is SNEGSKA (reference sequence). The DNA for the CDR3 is TGCAGTGCTAGAGATAGCGGGAGAGCCGATGAGCAGTTCTTC. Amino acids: CSARDSGRADEQFF.

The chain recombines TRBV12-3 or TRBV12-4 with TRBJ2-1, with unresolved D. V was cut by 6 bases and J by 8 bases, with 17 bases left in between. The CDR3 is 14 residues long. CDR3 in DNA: TGTGCCAGCAGCCAACAAAGAGGATTCGATGAGCAGTTCTTC. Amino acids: CASSQQRGFDEQFF.

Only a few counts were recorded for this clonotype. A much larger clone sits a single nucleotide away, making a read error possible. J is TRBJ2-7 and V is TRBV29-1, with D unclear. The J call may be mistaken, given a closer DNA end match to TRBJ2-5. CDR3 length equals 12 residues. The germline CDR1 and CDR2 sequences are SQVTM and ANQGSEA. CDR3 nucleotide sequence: TGCAGCGCTTCGAAGACACAAGGGACCCAGTACTTC. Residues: CSASKTQGTQYF.

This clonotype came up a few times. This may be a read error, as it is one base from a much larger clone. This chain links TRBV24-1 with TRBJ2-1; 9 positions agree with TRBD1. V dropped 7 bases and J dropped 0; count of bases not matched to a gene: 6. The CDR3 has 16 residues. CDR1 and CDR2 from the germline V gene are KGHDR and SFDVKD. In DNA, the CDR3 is TGTGCCACCAGGGATGGGACAGGGAGCTCCTACAATGAGCAGTTCTTC. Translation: CATRDGTGSSYNEQFF.

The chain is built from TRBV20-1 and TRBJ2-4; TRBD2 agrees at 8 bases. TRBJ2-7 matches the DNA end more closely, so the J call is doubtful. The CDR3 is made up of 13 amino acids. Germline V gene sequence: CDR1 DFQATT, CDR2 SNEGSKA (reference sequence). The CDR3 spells CSARGGGRNEQYF. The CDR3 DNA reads TGCAGTGCTAGAGGCGGCGGGAGGAACGAGCAGTACTTC.

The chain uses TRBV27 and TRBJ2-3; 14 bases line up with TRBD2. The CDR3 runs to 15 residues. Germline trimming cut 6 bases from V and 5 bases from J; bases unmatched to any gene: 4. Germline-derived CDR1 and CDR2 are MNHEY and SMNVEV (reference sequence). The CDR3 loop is CASRPGLAGGDTQYF. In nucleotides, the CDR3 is TGTGCCAGCAGACCTGGACTAGCGGGAGGAGATACGCAGTATTTT.

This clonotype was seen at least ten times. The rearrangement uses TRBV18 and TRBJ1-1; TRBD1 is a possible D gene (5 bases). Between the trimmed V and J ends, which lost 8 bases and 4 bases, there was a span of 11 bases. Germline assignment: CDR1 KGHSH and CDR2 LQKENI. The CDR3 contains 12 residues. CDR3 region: CASSPGSTEAFF. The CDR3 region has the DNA TGTGCCAGCAGCCCAGGGAGCACTGAAGCTTTCTTT.

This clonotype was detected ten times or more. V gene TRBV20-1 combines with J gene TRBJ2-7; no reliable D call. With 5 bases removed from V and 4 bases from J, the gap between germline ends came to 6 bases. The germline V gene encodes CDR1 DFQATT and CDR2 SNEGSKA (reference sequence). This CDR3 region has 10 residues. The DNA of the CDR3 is TGCAGTGCTGGACCGTACGAGCAGTACTTC. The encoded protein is CSAGPYEQYF.

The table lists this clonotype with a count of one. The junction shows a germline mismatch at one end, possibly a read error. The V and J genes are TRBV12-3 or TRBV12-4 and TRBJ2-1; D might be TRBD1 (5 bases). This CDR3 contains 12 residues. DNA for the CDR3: TGTGCCAGCAATTTAAGGGGAAATGAGCAGTTCTTC. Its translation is CASNLRGNEQFF.

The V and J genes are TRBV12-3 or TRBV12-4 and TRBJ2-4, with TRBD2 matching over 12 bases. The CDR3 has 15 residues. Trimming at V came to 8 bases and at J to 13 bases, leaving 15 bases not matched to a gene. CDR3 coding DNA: TGTGCCAGCGGGGATAGACTAGCGGGAGTGGAGGAGCAGTACTTC. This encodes CASGDRLAGVEEQYF.

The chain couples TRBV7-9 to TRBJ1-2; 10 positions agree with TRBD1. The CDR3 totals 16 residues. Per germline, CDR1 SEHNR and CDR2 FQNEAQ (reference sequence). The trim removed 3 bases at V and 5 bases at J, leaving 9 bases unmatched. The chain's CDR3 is CASSFTDRGLGYGYTF. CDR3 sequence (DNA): TGTGCCAGCAGCTTCACCGACAGGGGGCTCGGATATGGCTACACCTTC.

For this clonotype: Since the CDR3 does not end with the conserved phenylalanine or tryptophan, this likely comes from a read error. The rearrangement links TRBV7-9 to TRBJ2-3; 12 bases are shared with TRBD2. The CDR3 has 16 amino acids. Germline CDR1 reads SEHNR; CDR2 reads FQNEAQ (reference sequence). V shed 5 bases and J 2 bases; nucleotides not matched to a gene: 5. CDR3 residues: CASSLRLAGVTDTQYC. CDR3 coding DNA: TGTGCCAGCAGCCTCAGACTAGCGGGGGTCACAGATACGCAGTATTGT.